This T cell receptor beta chain came from a study of regulatory T cells in long-lasting Graves disease. About this clonotype: The antigen is unknown.

Trimming took 3 bases from V and 5 from J, leaving 13 bases between them. This CDR3 is built from 14 residues. The V gene's germline CDR1 is SQVTM and CDR2 ANQGSEA. TCR beta libraries were built with iRepertoire HTBI primers and Arm-PCR of CDR3 regions. Using its own MiXCR run on the multiplex PCR reads, TCRdb lists one record per CDR3 protein. The table records hundreds of thousands of distinct CDR3 sequences, roughly 16% of them present only once. Time point: newly diagnosed GD, antithyroid drugs for less than 3 months. Extracted PBMC RNA gave rise to the TCR library. Study conclusions and caveats: Whereas new patients shared 966 public clonotypes, persistent patients shared more, at 2,500 to 3,500. Persistent Graves' patients had lower TCR diversity than newly diagnosed ones. Authors noted too few samples as a limitation.

This sample also belongs to another study, concerning T cells in Graves' hyperthyroidism and ophthalmopathy. This second study notes: Most thyroid-expanded clonotypes above 0.001 were also found in blood.

The clonotype was recovered from a woman aged 35-60 years with Graves disease. This chain uses TRBV29-1 with TRBJ1-4, with D possibly being TRBD1 (5 bases). The starting material was peripheral blood mononuclear cells (PBMCs), obtained at new diagnosis, from a patient treated with antithyroid drugs. CDR3 sequence: CSVDLGQGNEKLFF. In nucleotides, the CDR3 is TGCAGCGTTGACCTTGGTCAGGGCAATGAAAAACTGTTTTTT.